Listed below are T cell receptor beta chains from one sample, sequenced in a study of T cell responses to AZD1222 COVID-19 vaccine. Assay: immunoSEQ multiplex PCR; the TCRdb copy retains only in-frame clones and omits some. The top ten clones hold roughly 2% of a sample with roughly 130,000 clones, 90% to 95% of them seen once. Sequences were derived from peripheral blood, sampled on day 0 of AZD1222 vaccination. These receptors were taken from an adult in good health. The conserved cysteine and the conserved F or W are not part of the CDR3 here.

TRBV5-1,13,TRBJ2-2,ASSLAPGGAGELF
TRBV6-6,11,TRBJ2-7,ASSLEEIYEQY
TRBV5-1,12,TRBJ2-3,ASSSGQSRDTQY
TRBV6-5,14,TRBJ1-6,ASSYDRATAASPLH
TRBV23-1,13,TRBJ2-5,ASRFPGLYQETQY
TRBV19,13,TRBJ1-5,ATNSPGQSNQPQH
TRBV5-1,13,TRBJ1-5,ASTWSGQSNQPQH
TRBV5-1,12,TRBJ2-7,ASSSGTDTNKQY
TRBV11-3,9,TRBJ2-1,ASSSGTLQF
TRBV29-1,10,TRBJ1-2,SVLTGWGGYT
TRBV6-5,12,TRBJ1-4,ASGRGDRVEKLF
TRBV18,14,TRBJ1-4,ASSPLTAATNEKLF
TRBV18,11,TRBJ1-2,ASSLGQLYGYT
TRBV6-6,10,TRBJ1-3,ASSLAGNTIY
TRBV4-2,13,TRBJ2-5,ASSYAASTQETQY
TRBV13,15,TRBJ2-7,ASSSEGVGSSSYEQY
TRBV5-4,15,TRBJ1-2,ASSLDLGQGAGYGYT
TRBV19,11,TRBJ1-6,ASTRTYNSPLH
TRBV28,11,TRBJ2-6,ASSFGGANVLT
TRBV13,10,TRBJ1-4,ASSSHLEKLF
TRBV2,12,TRBJ2-2,ASIRGLSTGELF
TRBV4-1,15,TRBJ1-4,ASSQDEVAATNEKLF
TRBV28,11,TRBJ2-5,ASSLASGRAQY
TRBV10-3,12,TRBJ1-3,ATTRDRSGNTIY
TRBV11-3,15,TRBJ2-7,ASSPGTSGGAVYEQY
TRBV10-3,12,TRBJ1-1,AISEGQVNTEAF
TRBV5-4,14,TRBJ1-4,ASSTGQGQTNEKLF
TRBV13,10,TRBJ1-5,ASSLPGGPQH
TRBV5-4,12,TRBJ2-3,ASSSLTGLDTQY
TRBV9,13,TRBJ1-6,ASSAAEYLNSPLH
TRBV5-6,11,TRBJ2-3,ASHKRSTDTQY
TRBV7-2,13,TRBJ1-5,ASSLEAGVFQPQH
TRBV28,15,TRBJ2-1,ASSLGPLAGPYNEQF
TRBV11-3,13,TRBJ2-3,ASSLDLANTDTQY
TRBV4-2,13,TRBJ1-2,ASSQATMRQGRYT